Sequencing of this T cell receptor beta chain was carried out in a study of long-term antiretroviral therapy in people with HIV. Study-level results: Even long-term ART left TRB diversity below transplant donor controls, despite gains.

Germline V lookup: CDR1 SGHKS, CDR2 YYEKEE (reference sequence). This CDR3 has 14 residues. V lost 2 bases to trimming and J lost 2 bases; unmatched junction nucleotides: 4. As for this clone: Its antigen is unidentified.

The run of the v3.0 immunoSEQ assay was at survey level. Repertoires were generated with immunoSEQ multiplex PCR, while TCRdb's copy carries only in-frame clones and drops some. The repertoire holds 28,000 or so clones, with approximately 83% as singletons. The V gene is TRBV5-5, the J gene TRBJ2-7; 7 bases align to TRBD1. Sample: unsorted PBMCs, taken 0.8 years before starting antiretroviral therapy. This sequence was found in a man younger than 35 with HIV. CDR3 protein: CASSLTGEPYEQYF. In DNA form, the CDR3 reads TGTGCCAGCAGCTTAACAGGGGAACCCTACGAGCAGTACTTC.